The clone carrying this T cell receptor beta chain was seen ten or more times. Its antigen is not identified. This entry comes from a study of T cells in Graves' hyperthyroidism and ophthalmopathy. This CDR3 is 13 amino acids long. The V end was cut by 3 bases, the J end by 5 bases, with 10 bases between. Study conclusions and caveats: Ophthalmopathy, as predicted by the model, came a median 6.5 months after the prediction. In blood, most of the thyroid clonotypes expanded above 0.001 were also present.

RNA transcripts were the template for amplifying TCR beta CDR3 regions. When the TCR CDR3 underwent first-round RT-PCR, the HTBI primer set was used. TCRdb analysed the multiplex PCR reads with MiXCR anew, one entry per CDR3 protein. This sample has 500,000 to 650,000 distinct CDR3 sequences, with around 15% found just once. The source is a woman aged 45 to 65 with Graves' ophthalmopathy. The material sequenced was blood. V and J are TRBV12-3 or TRBV12-4 and TRBJ2-5; unclear D gene. The CDR3: CASSFKAEETQYF. The CDR3 DNA reads as TGTGCCAGCAGTTTTAAAGCAGAGGAGACCCAGTACTTC.